This T cell receptor (beta chain) appears in the sequencing data of a study of T cells in Graves' hyperthyroidism and ophthalmopathy. As regards this clonotype: The target antigen is unknown.

From RNA transcripts, TCR beta CDR3 regions were amplified. Initially, a first-round RT-PCR of the TCR CDR3 employed the HTBI primer set. Using its own MiXCR run on the multiplex PCR reads, TCRdb lists one record per CDR3 protein. This table holds a few hundred thousand distinct CDR3 sequences, around 18% found once. Points from the study as a whole: Ophthalmopathy, as predicted by the model, came a median roughly 6.5 months after the prediction.

Each person with ophthalmopathy scored at least 3 on the Clinical Activity Score, reached NOSPECS grade 4 or higher, and had been ill under 3 months. About 10 ml fresh peripheral blood yielded the PBMCs. Germline V gives CDR1 LGHNT, CDR2 FRNRAP. The CDR3 length is 16 residues. Trimming pared 5 bases from V and 1 base from J, leaving 15 bases between. The sequencing input was blood. The chain couples TRBV12-5 to TRBJ1-5, with D maybe TRBD1 (5 bases). The receptor was isolated from a woman aged 40 to 49 with Graves' ophthalmopathy. As DNA, the CDR3 is TGTGCTAGTGGTGATTTCTCGGGGGGAAGCAATCAGCCCCAGCATTTT. Translation: CASGDFSGGSNQPQHF.